The present T cell receptor (beta chain) was sequenced within a study of beta chain features in type 1 diabetes. Study conclusions and caveats: Across all four CD4+ subsets, people with type 1 diabetes showed modestly shorter TCRB CDR3s.

As regards this clone: Its antigen remains unidentified.

Of the isolated RNA, all was reverse transcribed, and so the sequenced material was expressed TCRB transcripts. Using immunoSEQ multiplex PCR, the repertoire was profiled, and TCRdb retains in-frame clones only, with some absent. The data contain about 650,000 clones, approximately 13% of them seen just once; the ten biggest clones take up more than 0.09%. The source is a man younger than 45 with type 1 diabetes. Sequenced input: naive CD4+ T cells from blood.

CDR3 amino acids: CASSRGGQPGANVLTF. The CDR3 DNA is TGTGCCAGCAGCAGAGGAGGCCAGCCAGGGGCCAACGTCCTGACTTTC. The chain couples TRBV28 to TRBJ2-6, with TRBD2 as a possible D gene (5 bases). Trimming removed 6 bases at V and 4 bases at J, with 16 bases between. CDR3 length: 16 amino acids. CDR1 and CDR2 from the germline V gene are MDHEN and SYDVKM.